These 14 T cell receptor beta chains originate from one sample sequenced in a study of spatial heterogeneity in lung cancer (dated by TCRdb to the late 2010s). The study at large found these results: The tumor nonsynonymous mutation count correlated with the number of expanded intratumoral alpha and beta TCRs.

Which antigens these TCRs recognize remains unknown. Libraries were prepared through 5' RACE. TCRdb lists the instrument as NextSeq 500. The raw public data were reprocessed by TCRdb itself: fastp quality trimming at Q25, MiXCR clonotype calling, in-frame beta chains only. Merged by CDR3 protein, the rows form single entries marked with the most common genes and DNA. For this sample there are 20,000 to 30,000 distinct CDR3 sequences; around 8.5% appear just once. The top ten clonotypes cover roughly 7.4% of the sample. What this sample's time point label stands for: sample taken at primary tumor resection. The specimen comprised lung tumor tissue, sampled at surgery. Every receptor here comes from a male donor with early-stage non-small cell lung cancer.

The genes are TRBV20-1 and TRBJ1-5; the D gene is possibly TRBD1 (6 bases). The germline V and J ends were trimmed by 6 bases and 0 bases, with 9 bases remaining between them. CDR3 length: 13 residues. Germline CDR1 and CDR2: DFQATT and SNEGSKA (reference sequence). In DNA, the CDR3 is TGCAGTGCAGGGGGGTATAGCAATCAGCCCCAGCATTTT. This sequence encodes CSAGGYSNQPQHF.

This clonotype has only a few counts. The rearrangement uses TRBV2 and TRBJ2-3; 9 bases line up with TRBD1. There are 15 residues in the CDR3. Germline-derived CDR1 and CDR2 are SNHLY and FYNNEI. The junction had 9 bases not matched to a gene; V was cut back by 7 bases and J by 4 bases. For the CDR3, the DNA is TGTGCCAGCACGTACTACAGGGGGCGGGCAGATACGCAGTATTTT. It specifies CASTYYRGRADTQYF.

This sequence joins TRBV6-1 and TRBJ1-2, with D unclear. Germline V lookup: CDR1 MNHNS, CDR2 SASEGT. The CDR3 totals 11 residues. The ends were cut back, 2 bases at V and 13 bases at J, with 11 bases in the middle. CDR3 protein: CASSELGFFTF. The CDR3, as DNA: TGTGCCAGCAGTGAACTGGGGTTCTTCACCTTC.

Ten or more counts support this clonotype. This chain joins TRBV6-2 or TRBV6-3 and TRBJ1-5, with D possibly matching TRBD1 (5 bases). CDR1 and CDR2 from the germline V gene are MNHEY and SVGEGT. The length of the CDR3 is 14 residues. V lost 2 bases, J lost 7 bases, and 12 bases lay in between. CDR3 in DNA: TGTGCCAGCAGTTACGCGGGGGGAGGCCAGCCCCAGCATTTT. Protein product: CASSYAGGGQPQHF.

Many counts were recorded for this clonotype. The chain joins TRBV29-1 to TRBJ1-2; a weak D match, TRBD1 (5 bases). Trimming stripped 7 bases from V and 2 bases from J, with 11 bases between. The germline V gene encodes CDR1 SQVTM and CDR2 ANQGSEA. The CDR3 consists of 12 residues. CDR3 protein: CSAGGPNYGYTF. In DNA, the CDR3 is TGCAGCGCTGGGGGACCGAACTATGGCTACACCTTC.

This clonotype was observed a handful of times. The gene calls are TRBV20-1 and TRBJ2-3; 11 bases are a match to TRBD2. V was pared by 4 bases and J by 2 bases, with 2 bases of the junction left unmatched. This CDR3 is built from 14 residues. CDR1 is DFQATT and CDR2 is SNEGSKA in the germline V gene (reference sequence). DNA of the CDR3: TGCAGTGCTACGGGACTAGCGGTCACAGATACGCAGTATTTT. Its protein product is CSATGLAVTDTQYF.

This clonotype has at least ten counts. The chain uses TRBV5-5 and TRBJ1-2; 7 bases are shared with TRBD1. The CDR3 consists of 15 residues. CDR1 SGHKS and CDR2 YYEKEE come from the germline V gene (reference sequence). The V gene end was trimmed by 3 bases and the J gene end by 4 bases; junction bases not matched to a gene: 9. CDR3 residues: CASSSDRVGFYGYTF. CDR3 sequence (DNA): TGTGCCAGCAGCTCCGACAGGGTTGGCTTCTATGGCTACACCTTC.

This clonotype was seen ten or more times. This chain connects TRBV7-9 to TRBJ1-4, with 7 bases matching TRBD1. The J segment lost 8 bases and the V segment lost 10 bases, leaving 13 bases of the junction unmatched. The CDR3 consists of 14 residues. CDR1 is SEHNR, CDR2 FQNEAQ, per germline (reference sequence). The CDR3 protein is CATETGQMKEKLFF. CDR3 nucleotides: TGTGCCACCGAGACAGGGCAGATGAAAGAAAAACTGTTTTTT.

This clonotype was seen at least ten times. Sequence at one end of the junction differs from germline and may be a read error. This sequence joins TRBV28 and TRBJ1-2; D ambiguous. The length of the CDR3 is 12 residues. Germline CDR1 is MDHEN and CDR2 is SYDVKM. CDR3 amino acids: CASSPLLARAAF. CDR3 coding DNA: TGTGCCAGCAGTCCCCTACTGGCCCGGGCAGCCTTC.

This clonotype showed up many times. The rearrangement joins TRBV2 to TRBJ2-1, with D possibly TRBD1 on 5 matching bases. Germline V gene data show CDR1 as SNHLY and CDR2 as FYNNEI. V gave up 5 bases and J gave up 8 bases, with 22 bases separating them. This CDR3 is 16 amino acids long. CDR3 sequence reads: CASSRSGPVGHHEQFF. For the CDR3, the DNA is TGTGCCAGCAGTCGTTCAGGACCAGTGGGGCACCATGAGCAGTTCTTC.

There are many counts of this clonotype. The rearrangement joins TRBV27 to TRBJ2-3; 13 nucleotides align to TRBD2. The germline gives CDR1 MNHEY, CDR2 SMNVEV (reference sequence). J lost 6 bases, V lost 0 bases, and 9 bases had no gene match. This CDR3 region has 18 residues. This chain's CDR3 is CASSLSGTSGVLPDTQYF. CDR3 nucleotide sequence: TGTGCCAGCAGTTTATCAGGGACTAGCGGGGTTCTTCCGGATACGCAGTATTTT.

This clonotype was detected ten times or more. The gene calls are TRBV28 and TRBJ2-7, with D perhaps TRBD1 or TRBD2 (7 bases each). The CDR3 has 14 residues. Germline CDR1 reads MDHEN; CDR2 reads SYDVKM. The V gene lost 2 bases and the J gene lost 6 bases, with 14 bases spanning the gap. The CDR3 DNA follows: TGTGCCAGCAGTTTAAGCCAGGGGGGGCGCGAGCAGTACTTC. Its protein is CASSLSQGGREQYF.

Ten or more counts support this clonotype. V and J are TRBV5-1 and TRBJ1-1; D not resolved. Germline CDR1 reads SGHRS; CDR2 reads YFSETQ. V lost 4 bases and J 1 base, leaving 11 bases between the germline ends. This CDR3 has 14 amino acids. CDR3 protein: CASSQAMQNTEAFF. The CDR3 DNA reads TGCGCCAGCAGCCAGGCCATGCAGAACACTGAAGCTTTCTTT.

This clonotype was seen at least ten times. CDR3 loop: CASSANYEQYF. The CDR3 nucleotides read TGTGCCAGCAGTGCGAACTACGAGCAGTACTTC. The chain carries TRBV6-5 and TRBJ2-7, with D unclear. CDR3 length: 11 amino acids. Germline V gene data show CDR1 as MNHEY and CDR2 as SVGAGI. Trimming pared 5 bases from V and 3 bases from J, leaving 5 bases between.